A single sample is the source of the 5 T cell receptor beta chains below, sequenced in a study of T cell changes during pregnancy in multiple sclerosis. Some clones are missing from TCRdb's copy, which holds only in-frame ones; the method was immunoSEQ multiplex PCR. The profile shows some 87,000 clones, 90% to 95% of them singletons. Sequencing was performed on CD4+ T cells from peripheral blood mononuclear cells, taken before pregnancy. Receptor source: a female donor with multiple sclerosis, enrolled in a pregnancy study.

The chain couples TRBV27 to TRBJ1-2; D ambiguous. Trimming cost V 1 base and J 6 bases, with 15 bases left between them. The CDR3 runs 15 residues. The V gene's germline CDR1 is MNHEY and CDR2 SMNVEV (reference sequence). The DNA of the CDR3 is TGTGCCAGCAGTTTATTTGGCCGGTTGGGCGATGGCTACACCTTC. This sequence encodes CASSLFGRLGDGYTF.

J is TRBJ1-1 and V is TRBV7-6; 11 positions match TRBD1. With V trimmed by 5 bases and J by 7 bases, 3 bases remained unmatched. CDR3 length: 13 residues. Per germline, CDR1 SGHVS and CDR2 FNYEAQ. In nucleotides, the CDR3 is TGTGCCAGCAGCCGGACAGGGGGCATTGAAGCTTTCTTT. Its protein is CASSRTGGIEAFF.

The chain recombines TRBV25-1 with TRBJ2-1; TRBD2 agrees at 8 bases. V gave up 5 bases and J gave up 8 bases; unmatched junction bases: 17. The CDR3 length is 17 residues. From germline, CDR1 is MGHDK and CDR2 SYGVNS. The CDR3 spells CASSISPGSGRWDEQFF. As DNA, the CDR3 is TGTGCCAGCAGTATCAGCCCGGGCAGCGGGAGATGGGATGAGCAGTTCTTC.

This chain's CDR3 is CASSLARLNTEAFF. The CDR3, as DNA: TGCGCCAGCAGCTTGGCCAGGTTGAACACTGAAGCTTTCTTT. The rearrangement uses TRBV5-1 and TRBJ1-1; D not certain. Trimming cost V 0 bases and J 0 bases, with 6 bases left between them. Germline loops: CDR1 SGHRS, CDR2 YFSETQ. The CDR3 extends over 14 amino acids.

This chain uses TRBV27 with TRBJ1-5; no clear D gene. The CDR3 is 14 residues long. CDR1 is MNHEY and CDR2 is SMNVEV in the germline V gene (reference sequence). V lost 4 bases and J 0 bases, leaving 7 bases between the germline ends. The CDR3 protein is CASSWSYSNQPQHF. The CDR3 nucleotides read TGTGCCAGCAGTTGGAGTTATAGCAATCAGCCCCAGCATTTT.